This paragraph reports one TCR beta chain. Generated by immunoSEQ multiplex PCR, the TCRdb table keeps only in-frame clones and is missing some. Of approximately 270,000 clones listed, about 90% are singletons. This entry belongs to a study of blood T cell repertoires in COVID-19. Study-wide background: Collection of acute and convalescent COVID-19 samples took place in the United States, Italy and Spain. The analysed material was cDNA or gDNA that came from T cells, B-cell-depleted T cells, or PBMCs.

Cohort assignment relied on participant-reported clinical history. The V gene lost 3 bases and the J gene lost 8 bases, with 7 bases spanning the gap. The germline V gene has CDR1 MNHNS and CDR2 SASEGT. The CDR3 runs to 11 residues. The receptor's source is a human donor in a cohort exposed to, infected with or recovered from COVID-19 (not recorded which). The donor label of this sample is uncertain. The chain recombines TRBV6-1 with TRBJ1-2, with TRBD1 as a possible D gene (5 bases). Sequenced sample: PBMCs or T cells enriched from blood (not recorded which). CDR3 protein: CASSDRAGYTF. Here the CDR3 DNA reads TGTGCCAGCAGTGACAGGGCCGGCTACACCTTC.